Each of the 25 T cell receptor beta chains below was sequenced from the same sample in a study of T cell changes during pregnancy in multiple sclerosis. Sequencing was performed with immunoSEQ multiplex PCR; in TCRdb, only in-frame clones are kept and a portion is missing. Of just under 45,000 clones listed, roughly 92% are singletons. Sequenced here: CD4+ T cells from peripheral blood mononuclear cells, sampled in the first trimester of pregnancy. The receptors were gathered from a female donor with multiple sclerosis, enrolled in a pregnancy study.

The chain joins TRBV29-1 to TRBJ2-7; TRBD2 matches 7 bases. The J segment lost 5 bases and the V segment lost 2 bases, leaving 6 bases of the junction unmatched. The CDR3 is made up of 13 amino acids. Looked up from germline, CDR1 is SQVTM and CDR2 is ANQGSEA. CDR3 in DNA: TGCAGCGTTGAATCCCGGGCGGGGGACGAGCAGTACTTC. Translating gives CSVESRAGDEQYF.

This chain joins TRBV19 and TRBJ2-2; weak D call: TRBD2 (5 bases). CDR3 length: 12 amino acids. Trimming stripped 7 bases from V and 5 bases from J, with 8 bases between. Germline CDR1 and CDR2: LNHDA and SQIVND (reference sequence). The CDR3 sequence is CASKRETGELFF. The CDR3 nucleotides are TGTGCCAGTAAGAGGGAAACCGGGGAGCTGTTTTTT.

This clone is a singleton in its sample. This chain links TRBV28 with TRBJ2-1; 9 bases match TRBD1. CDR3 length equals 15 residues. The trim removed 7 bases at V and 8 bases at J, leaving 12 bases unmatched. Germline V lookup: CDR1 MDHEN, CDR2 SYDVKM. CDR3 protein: CASNHRGRLRDEQFF. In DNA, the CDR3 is TGTGCCAGCAATCACAGGGGGCGGCTCCGGGATGAGCAGTTCTTC.

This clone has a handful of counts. CDR3 residues: CASSDRFSGANVLTF. The CDR3 nucleotides are TGTGCCAGCAGCGACAGATTCTCTGGGGCCAACGTCCTGACTTTC. The chain carries TRBV2 and TRBJ2-6; D may be TRBD1 (5 bases). CDR1 SNHLY and CDR2 FYNNEI come from the germline V gene. This CDR3 spans 15 amino acids. Between the trimmed V and J ends, which lost 6 bases and 0 bases, there was a span of 9 bases. The entire variable domain, with the rest obtained from reference TRBV2 and TRBJ2-6, is as follows: EPEVTQTPSHQVTQMGQEVILRCVPISNHLYFYWYRQILGQKVEFLVSFYNNEISEKSEIFDDQFSVERPDGSNFTLKIRSTKLEDSAMYFCASSDRFSGANVLTFGAGSRLTVL.

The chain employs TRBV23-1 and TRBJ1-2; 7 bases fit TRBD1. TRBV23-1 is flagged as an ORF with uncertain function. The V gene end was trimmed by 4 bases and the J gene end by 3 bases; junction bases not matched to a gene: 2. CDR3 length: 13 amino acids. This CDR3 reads CASSRQGDYGYTF. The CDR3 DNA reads TGCGCCAGCAGTCGACAGGGCGACTATGGCTACACCTTC.

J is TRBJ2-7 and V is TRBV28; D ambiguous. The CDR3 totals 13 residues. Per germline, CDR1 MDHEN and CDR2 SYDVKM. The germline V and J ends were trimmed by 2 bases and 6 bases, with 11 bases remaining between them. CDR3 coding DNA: TGTGCCAGCAGTTTACTAACCCCCGGCGAGCAGTACTTC. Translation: CASSLLTPGEQYF.

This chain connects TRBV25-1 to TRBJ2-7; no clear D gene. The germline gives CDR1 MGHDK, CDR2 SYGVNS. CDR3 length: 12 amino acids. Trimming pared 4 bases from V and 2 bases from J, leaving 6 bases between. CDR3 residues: CASSVYTYEQYF. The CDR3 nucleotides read TGTGCCAGCAGTGTTTATACCTACGAGCAGTACTTC.

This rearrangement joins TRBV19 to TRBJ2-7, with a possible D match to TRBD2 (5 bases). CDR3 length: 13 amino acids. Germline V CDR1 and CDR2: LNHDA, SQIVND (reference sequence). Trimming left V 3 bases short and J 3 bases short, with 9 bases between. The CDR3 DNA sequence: TGTGCCAGTAGTATCGACCGGGGCTACGAGCAGTACTTC. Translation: CASSIDRGYEQYF. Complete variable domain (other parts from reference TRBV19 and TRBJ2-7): DGGITQSPKYLFRKEGQNVTLSCEQNLNHDAMYWYRQDPGQGLRLIYYSQIVNDFQKGDIAEGYSVSREKKESFPLTVTSAQKNPTAFYLCASSIDRGYEQYFGPGTRLTVT.

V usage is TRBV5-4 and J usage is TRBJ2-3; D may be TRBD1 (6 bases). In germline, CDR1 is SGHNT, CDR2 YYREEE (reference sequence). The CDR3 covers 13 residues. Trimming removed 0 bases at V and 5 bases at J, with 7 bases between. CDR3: CASSLDREDTQYF. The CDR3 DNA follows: TGTGCCAGCAGCTTGGACAGGGAAGATACGCAGTATTTT.

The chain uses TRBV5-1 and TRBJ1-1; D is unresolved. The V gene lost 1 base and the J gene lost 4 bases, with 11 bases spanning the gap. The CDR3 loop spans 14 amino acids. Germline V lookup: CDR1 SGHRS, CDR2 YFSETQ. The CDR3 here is CASSLNDMGTEAFF. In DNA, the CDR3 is TGCGCCAGCAGCTTGAATGACATGGGCACTGAAGCTTTCTTT.

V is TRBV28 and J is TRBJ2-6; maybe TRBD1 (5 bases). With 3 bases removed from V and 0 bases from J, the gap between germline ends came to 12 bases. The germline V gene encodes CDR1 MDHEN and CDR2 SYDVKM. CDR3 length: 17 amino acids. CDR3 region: CASSLLGVDSGANVLTF. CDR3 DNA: TGTGCCAGCAGTTTGTTAGGGGTCGACTCTGGGGCCAACGTCCTGACTTTC.

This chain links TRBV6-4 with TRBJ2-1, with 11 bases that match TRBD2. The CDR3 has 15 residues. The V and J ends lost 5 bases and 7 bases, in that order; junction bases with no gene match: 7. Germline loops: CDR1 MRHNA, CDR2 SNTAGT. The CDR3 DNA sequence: TGTGCCAGCAGTCCCTTAGCGGGAGGGCCAAATGAGCAGTTCTTC. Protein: CASSPLAGGPNEQFF.

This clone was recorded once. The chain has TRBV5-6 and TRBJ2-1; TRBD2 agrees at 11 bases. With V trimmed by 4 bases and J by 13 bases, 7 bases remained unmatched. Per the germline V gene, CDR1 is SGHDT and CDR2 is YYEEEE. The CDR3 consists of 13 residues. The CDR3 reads CASSGLAGGLQFF. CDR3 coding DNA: TGTGCCAGCAGCGGGCTAGCGGGAGGCCTTCAGTTCTTC.

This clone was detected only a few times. CDR3 coding DNA: TGTGCCAGCAGTGAAGGACAGAGATACGAGCAGTACTTC. This sequence encodes CASSEGQRYEQYF. The chain combines TRBV6-1 with TRBJ2-7; TRBD1 is a possible D gene (5 bases). The CDR3 length is 13 residues. V lost 1 base and J lost 4, with 8 bases in between. Germline CDR1 is MNHNS and CDR2 is SASEGT.

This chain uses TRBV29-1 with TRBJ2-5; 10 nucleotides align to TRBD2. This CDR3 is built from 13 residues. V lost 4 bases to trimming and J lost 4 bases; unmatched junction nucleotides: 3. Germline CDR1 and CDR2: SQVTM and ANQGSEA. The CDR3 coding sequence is TGCAGCGTTGGAGCTAGCGGGAGAGAGACCCAGTACTTC. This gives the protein CSVGASGRETQYF.

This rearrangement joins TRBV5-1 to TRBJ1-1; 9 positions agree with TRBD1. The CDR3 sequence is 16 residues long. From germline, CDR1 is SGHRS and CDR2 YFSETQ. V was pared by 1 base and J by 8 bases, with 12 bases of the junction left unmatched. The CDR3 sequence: CASSLTGGQGNPEAFF. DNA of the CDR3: TGCGCCAGCAGCTTGACTGGGGGACAGGGAAATCCCGAAGCTTTCTTT.

Here the CDR3 reads CASSKDGTGLECMNTIYF. The CDR3 DNA follows: TGTGCCAGCAGCAAAGACGGGACAGGGTTGGAGTGTATGAACACCATATATTTT. V is TRBV21-1 and J is TRBJ1-3; the DNA was not compared with TRBD1, the D call given in the table. TRBV21-1 is an annotated pseudogene. This CDR3 contains 18 residues.

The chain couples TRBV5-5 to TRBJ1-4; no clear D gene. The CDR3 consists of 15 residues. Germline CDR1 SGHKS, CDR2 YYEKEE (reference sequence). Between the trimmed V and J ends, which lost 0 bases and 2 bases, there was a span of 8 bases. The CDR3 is CASSLGGGTNEKLFF. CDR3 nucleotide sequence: TGTGCCAGCAGCTTGGGTGGAGGGACTAATGAAAAACTGTTTTTT.

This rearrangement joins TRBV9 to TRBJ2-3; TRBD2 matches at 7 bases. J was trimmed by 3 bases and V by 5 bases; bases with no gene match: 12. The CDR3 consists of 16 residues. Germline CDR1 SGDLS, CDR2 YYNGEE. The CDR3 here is CASRLGWEGPTDTQYF. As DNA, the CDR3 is TGTGCCAGCAGATTGGGGTGGGAGGGACCTACAGATACGCAGTATTTT.

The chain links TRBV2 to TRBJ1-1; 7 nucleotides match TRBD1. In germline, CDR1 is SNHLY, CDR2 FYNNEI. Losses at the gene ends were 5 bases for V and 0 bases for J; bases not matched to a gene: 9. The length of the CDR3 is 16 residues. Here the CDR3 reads CASSYRGWGMNTEAFF. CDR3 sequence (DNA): TGTGCCAGCAGTTACAGGGGATGGGGCATGAACACTGAAGCTTTCTTT.

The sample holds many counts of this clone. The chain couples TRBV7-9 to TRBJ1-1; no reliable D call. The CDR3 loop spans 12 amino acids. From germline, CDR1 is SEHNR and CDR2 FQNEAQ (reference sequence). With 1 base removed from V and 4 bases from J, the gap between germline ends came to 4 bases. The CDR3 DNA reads TGTGCCAGCAGCTTAGATCTCACTGAAGCTTTCTTT. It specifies CASSLDLTEAFF. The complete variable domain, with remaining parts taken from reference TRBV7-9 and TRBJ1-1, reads DTGVSQNPRHKITKRGQNVTFRCDPISEHNRLYWYRQTLGQGPEFLTYFQNEAQLEKSRLLSDRFSAERPKGSFSTLEIQRTEQGDSAMYLCASSLDLTEAFFGQGTRLTVV.

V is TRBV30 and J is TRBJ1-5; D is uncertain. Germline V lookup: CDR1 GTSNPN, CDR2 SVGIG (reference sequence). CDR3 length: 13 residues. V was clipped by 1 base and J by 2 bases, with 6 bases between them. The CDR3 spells CAWSERGNQPQHF. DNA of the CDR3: TGTGCCTGGAGTGAGCGGGGCAATCAGCCCCAGCATTTT.

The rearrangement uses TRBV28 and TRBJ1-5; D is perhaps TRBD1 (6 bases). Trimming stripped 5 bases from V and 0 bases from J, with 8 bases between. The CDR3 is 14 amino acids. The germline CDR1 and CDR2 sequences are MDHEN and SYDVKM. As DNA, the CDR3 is TGTGCCAGCAGTCGGACAGATAGCAATCAGCCCCAGCATTTT. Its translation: CASSRTDSNQPQHF.

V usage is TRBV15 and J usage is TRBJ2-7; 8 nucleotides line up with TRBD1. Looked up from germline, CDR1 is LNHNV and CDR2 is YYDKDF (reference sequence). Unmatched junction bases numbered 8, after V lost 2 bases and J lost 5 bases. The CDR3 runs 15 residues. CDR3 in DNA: TGTGCCACCAGCAGATTCGGGACAGGCGGGCACGAGCAGTACTTC. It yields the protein CATSRFGTGGHEQYF.

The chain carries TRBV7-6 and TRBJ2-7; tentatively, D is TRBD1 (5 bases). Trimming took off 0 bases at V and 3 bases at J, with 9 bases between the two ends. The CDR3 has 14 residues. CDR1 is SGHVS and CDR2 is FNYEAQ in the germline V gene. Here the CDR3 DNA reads TGTGCCAGCAGCTTAGCAGGGGAAAACTACGAGCAGTACTTC. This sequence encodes CASSLAGENYEQYF. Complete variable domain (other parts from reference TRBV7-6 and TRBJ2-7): GAGVSQSPRYKVTKRGQDVALRCDPISGHVSLYWYRQALGQGPEFLTYFNYEAQQDKSGLPNDRFSAERPEGSISTLTIQRTEQRDSAMYRCASSLAGENYEQYFGPGTRLTVT.